The clone carrying this TCR beta chain was recorded many times. What it recognizes is unknown. The data derive from a study of T cell repertoires in cytomegalovirus infection. In the study overall: Shared public TCR beta signatures pointed to both CMV infection and a matching HLA type.

The CDR3 has 15 amino acids. Germline V gene lookup returns CDR1 SGHVS and CDR2 FQNEAQ. Trimming at V came to 5 bases and at J to 1 base, leaving 7 bases not matched to a gene. Study-wide points: Predominance within the ex vivo response was attributable to HLA-C-restricted CMV-specific TCR beta clonotypes. Summed frequency of public TCR beta families distinguished CMV carriers with the relevant HLA.

One entry per CDR3 protein, called by TCRdb with MiXCR from the reads. The profile shows under 850,000 distinct CDR3 sequences, roughly 35% of them singletons. The sequence came from a human donor in good health (CMV status not recorded). Some clones in this sample may be carry-over from other donors' samples. Material: PBMCs. The J gene is TRBJ2-5, the V gene TRBV7-8, with 7 bases fitting TRBD2. For the CDR3, the DNA is TGTGCCAGCAGCCGAGAGGGAGGGCTCCAAGAGACCCAGTACTTC. Its protein is CASSREGGLQETQYF. Looking up the rest from reference TRBV7-8 and TRBJ2-5 gives the full variable domain: GAGVSQSPRYKVAKRGQDVALRCDPISGHVSLFWYQQALGQGPEFLTYFQNEAQLDKSGLPSDRFFAERPEGSVSTLKIQRTQQEDSAVYLCASSREGGLQETQYFGPGTRLLVL.